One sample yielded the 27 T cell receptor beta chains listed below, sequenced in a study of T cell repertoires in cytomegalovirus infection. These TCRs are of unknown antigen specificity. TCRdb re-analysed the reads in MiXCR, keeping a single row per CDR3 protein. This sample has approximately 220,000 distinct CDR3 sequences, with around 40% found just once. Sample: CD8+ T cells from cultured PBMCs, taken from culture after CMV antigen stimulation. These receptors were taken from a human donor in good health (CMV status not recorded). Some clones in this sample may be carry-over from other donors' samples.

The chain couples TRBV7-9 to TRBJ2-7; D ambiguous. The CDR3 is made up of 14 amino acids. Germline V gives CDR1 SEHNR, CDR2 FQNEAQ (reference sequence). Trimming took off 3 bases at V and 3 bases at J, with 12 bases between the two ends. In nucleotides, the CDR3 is TGTGCCAGCAGCTTCCAGGACGGCTACTACGAGCAGTACTTC. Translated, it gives CASSFQDGYYEQYF.

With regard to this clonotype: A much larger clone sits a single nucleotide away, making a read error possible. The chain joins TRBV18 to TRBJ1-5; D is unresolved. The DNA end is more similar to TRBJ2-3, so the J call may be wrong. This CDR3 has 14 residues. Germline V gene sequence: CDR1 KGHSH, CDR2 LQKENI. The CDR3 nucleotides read TGTGCCAGCTCACGAGGAAATAGCAATCAGCCCCAGTATTTT. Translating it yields CASSRGNSNQPQYF.

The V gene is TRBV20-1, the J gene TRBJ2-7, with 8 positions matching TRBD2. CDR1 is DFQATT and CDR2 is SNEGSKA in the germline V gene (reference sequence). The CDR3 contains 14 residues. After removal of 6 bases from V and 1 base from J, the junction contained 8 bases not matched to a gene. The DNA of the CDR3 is TGCAGTGCAGAACTAGCGGCCCCTTCCTACGAGCAGTACTTC. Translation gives CSAELAAPSYEQYF.

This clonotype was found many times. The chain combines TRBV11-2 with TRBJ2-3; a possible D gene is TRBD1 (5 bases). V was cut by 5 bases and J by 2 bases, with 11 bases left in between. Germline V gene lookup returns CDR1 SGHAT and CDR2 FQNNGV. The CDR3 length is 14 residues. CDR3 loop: CASSRQLSTDTQYF. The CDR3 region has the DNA TGTGCCAGCAGCCGACAGCTTTCCACAGATACGCAGTATTTT.

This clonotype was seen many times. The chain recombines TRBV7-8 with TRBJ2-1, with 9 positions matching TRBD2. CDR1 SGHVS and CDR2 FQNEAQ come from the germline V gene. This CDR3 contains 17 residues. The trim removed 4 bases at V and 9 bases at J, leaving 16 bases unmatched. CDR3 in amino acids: CASSSDLAGIIGVEQFF. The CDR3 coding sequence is TGTGCCAGCAGCTCGGACCTAGCGGGAATAATAGGGGTTGAGCAGTTCTTC.

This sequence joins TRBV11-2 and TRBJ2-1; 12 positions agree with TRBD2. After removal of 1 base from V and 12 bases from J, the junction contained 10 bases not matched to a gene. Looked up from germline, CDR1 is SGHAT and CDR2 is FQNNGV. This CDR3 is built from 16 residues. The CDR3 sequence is CASSLAQGLAGTGQFF. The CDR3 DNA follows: TGTGCCAGCAGCTTAGCCCAGGGACTAGCGGGTACAGGGCAGTTCTTC.

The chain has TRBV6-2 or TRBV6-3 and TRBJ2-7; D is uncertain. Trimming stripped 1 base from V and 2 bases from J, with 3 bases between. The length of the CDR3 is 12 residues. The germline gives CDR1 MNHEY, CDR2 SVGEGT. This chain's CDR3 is CASSYFPYEQYF. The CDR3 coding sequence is TGTGCCAGCAGTTACTTTCCCTACGAGCAGTACTTC.

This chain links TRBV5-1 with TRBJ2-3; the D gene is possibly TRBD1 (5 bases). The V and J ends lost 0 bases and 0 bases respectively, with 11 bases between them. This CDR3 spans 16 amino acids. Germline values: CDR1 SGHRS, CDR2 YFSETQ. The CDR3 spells CASSLEGVVSTDTQYF. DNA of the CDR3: TGCGCCAGCAGCTTGGAAGGGGTAGTTAGCACAGATACGCAGTATTTT.

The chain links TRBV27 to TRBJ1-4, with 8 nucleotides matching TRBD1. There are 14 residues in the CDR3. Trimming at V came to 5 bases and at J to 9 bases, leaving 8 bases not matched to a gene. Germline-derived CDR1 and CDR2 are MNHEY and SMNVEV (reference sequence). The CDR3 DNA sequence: TGTGCCAGCAGTCAGACAGGGGAGTCGAAAAAACTGTTTTTT. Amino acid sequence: CASSQTGESKKLFF.

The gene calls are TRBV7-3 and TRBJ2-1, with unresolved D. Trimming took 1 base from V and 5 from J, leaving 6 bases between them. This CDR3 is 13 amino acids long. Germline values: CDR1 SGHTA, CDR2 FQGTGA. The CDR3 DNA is TGTGCCAGCAGCTTAAGGGCAAACAATGAGCAGTTCTTC. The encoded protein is CASSLRANNEQFF.

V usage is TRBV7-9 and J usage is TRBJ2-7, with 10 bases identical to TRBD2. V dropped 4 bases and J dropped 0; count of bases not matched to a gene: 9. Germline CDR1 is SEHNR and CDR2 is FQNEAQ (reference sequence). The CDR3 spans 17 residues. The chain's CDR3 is CASSSSRTSGGSYEQYF. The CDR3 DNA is TGTGCCAGCAGCTCCTCCCGGACTAGCGGAGGCTCCTACGAGCAGTACTTC.

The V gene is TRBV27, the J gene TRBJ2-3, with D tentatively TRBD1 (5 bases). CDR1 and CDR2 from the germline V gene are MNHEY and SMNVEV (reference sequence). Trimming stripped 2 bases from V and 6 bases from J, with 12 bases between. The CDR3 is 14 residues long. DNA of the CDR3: TGTGCCAGCAGTTTAGGCAGGGAAGGGGATACGCAGTATTTT. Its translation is CASSLGREGDTQYF.

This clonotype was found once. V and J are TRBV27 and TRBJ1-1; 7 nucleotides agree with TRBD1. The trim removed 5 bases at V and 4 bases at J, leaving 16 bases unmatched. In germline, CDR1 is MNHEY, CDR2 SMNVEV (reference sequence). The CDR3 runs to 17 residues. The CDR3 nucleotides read TGTGCCAGCAGTCCCCTGGGCGACTTGACAGGGTCCACTGAAGCTTTCTTT. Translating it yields CASSPLGDLTGSTEAFF.

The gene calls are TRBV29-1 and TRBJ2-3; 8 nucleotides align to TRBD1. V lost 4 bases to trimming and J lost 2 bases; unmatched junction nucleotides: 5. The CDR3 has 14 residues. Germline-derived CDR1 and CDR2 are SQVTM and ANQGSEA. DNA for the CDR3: TGCAGCGTTGCCGGGACAGGACTCACAGATACGCAGTATTTT. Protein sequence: CSVAGTGLTDTQYF.

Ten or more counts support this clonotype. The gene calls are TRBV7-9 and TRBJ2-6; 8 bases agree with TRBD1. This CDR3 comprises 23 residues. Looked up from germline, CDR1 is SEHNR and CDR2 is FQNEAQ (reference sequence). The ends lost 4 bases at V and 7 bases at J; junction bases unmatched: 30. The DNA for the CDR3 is TGTGCCAGCAGCTACCCATTGCGACCGACAGGGGCCCTCTCCGAAGGCATCGCCAACGTCCTGACTTTC. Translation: CASSYPLRPTGALSEGIANVLTF.

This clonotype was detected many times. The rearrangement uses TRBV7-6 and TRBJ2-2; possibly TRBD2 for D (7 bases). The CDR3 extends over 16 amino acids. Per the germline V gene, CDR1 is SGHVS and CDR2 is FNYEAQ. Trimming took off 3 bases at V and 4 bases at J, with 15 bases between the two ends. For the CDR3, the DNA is TGTGCCAGCAGCTTCAGGGGAGGGAGGGGCACCGGGGAGCTGTTTTTT. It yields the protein CASSFRGGRGTGELFF.

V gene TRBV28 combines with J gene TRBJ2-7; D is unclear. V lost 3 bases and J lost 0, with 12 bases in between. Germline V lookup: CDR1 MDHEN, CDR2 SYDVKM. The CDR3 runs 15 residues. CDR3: CASSLRGRPSYEQYF. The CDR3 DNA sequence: TGTGCCAGCAGTTTGAGAGGTCGCCCCTCCTACGAGCAGTACTTC.

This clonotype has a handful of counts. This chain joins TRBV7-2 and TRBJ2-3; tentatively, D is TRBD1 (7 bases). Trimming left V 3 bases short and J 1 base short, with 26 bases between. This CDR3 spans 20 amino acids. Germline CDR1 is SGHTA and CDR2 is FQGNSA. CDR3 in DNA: TGTGCCAGCAGCTTGGAGGGGACAGTCCGTAGCAGGCCCCGCACAGATACGCAGTATTTT. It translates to CASSLEGTVRSRPRTDTQYF.

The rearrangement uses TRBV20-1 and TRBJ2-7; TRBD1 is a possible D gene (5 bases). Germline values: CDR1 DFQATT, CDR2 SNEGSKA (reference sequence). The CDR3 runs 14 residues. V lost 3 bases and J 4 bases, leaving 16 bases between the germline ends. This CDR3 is CSASLRQGWYEQYF. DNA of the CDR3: TGCAGTGCTAGTTTGAGGCAGGGTTGGTACGAGCAGTACTTC.

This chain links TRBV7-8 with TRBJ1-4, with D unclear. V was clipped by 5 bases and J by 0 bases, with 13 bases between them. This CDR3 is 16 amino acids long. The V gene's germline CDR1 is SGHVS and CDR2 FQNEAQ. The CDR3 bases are TGTGCCAGCAGCGAAATAGCAGGTTCAACTAATGAAAAACTGTTTTTT. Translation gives CASSEIAGSTNEKLFF.

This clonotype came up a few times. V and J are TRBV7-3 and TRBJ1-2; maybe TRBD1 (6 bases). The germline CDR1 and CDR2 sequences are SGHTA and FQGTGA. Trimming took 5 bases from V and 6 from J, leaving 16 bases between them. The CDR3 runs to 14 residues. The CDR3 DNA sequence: TGTGCCAGCAGCCCAACGGGGGGGCTTGATGGCTACACCTTC. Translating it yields CASSPTGGLDGYTF.

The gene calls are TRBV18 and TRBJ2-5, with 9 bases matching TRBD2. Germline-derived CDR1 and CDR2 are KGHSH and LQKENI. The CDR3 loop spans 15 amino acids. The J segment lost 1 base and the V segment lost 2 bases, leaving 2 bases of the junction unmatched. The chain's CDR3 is CASSPSGLAQETQYF. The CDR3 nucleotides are TGTGCCAGCTCACCATCGGGACTAGCCCAAGAGACCCAGTACTTC.

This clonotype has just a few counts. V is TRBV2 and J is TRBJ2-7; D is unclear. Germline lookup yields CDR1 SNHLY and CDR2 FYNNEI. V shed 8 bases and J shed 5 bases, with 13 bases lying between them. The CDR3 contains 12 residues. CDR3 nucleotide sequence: TGTGCCAGCTGGGCCAAGACGGACGAGCAGTACTTC. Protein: CASWAKTDEQYF.

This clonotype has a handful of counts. The CDR3 region is CASSPPTGGYTEAFF. The DNA for the CDR3 is TGTGCCAGCAGTCCCCCGACAGGGGGCTACACTGAAGCTTTCTTT. The V and J genes are TRBV7-9 and TRBJ1-1; TRBD1 agrees at 10 bases. The V gene end was trimmed by 6 bases and the J gene end by 3 bases; junction bases not matched to a gene: 7. CDR1 SEHNR and CDR2 FQNEAQ come from the germline V gene (reference sequence). The CDR3 loop spans 15 amino acids.

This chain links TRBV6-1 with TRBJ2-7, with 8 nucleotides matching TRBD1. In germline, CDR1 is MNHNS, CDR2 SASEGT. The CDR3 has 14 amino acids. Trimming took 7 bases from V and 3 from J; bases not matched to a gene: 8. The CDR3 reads CASTGTGGFYEQYF. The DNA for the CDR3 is TGTGCCAGCACCGGGACAGGCGGATTCTACGAGCAGTACTTC.

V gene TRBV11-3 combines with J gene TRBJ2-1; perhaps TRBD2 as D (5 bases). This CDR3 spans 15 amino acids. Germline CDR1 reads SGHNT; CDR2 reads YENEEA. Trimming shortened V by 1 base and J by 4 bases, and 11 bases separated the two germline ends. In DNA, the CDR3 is TGTGCCAGCAGCTTAGGGACTCTTGAATACAATGAGCAGTTCTTC. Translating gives CASSLGTLEYNEQFF.

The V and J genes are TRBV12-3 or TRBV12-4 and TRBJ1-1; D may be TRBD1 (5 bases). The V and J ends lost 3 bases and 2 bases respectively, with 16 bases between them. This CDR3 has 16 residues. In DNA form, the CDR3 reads TGTGCCAGCAGTTTTCCCAGGGTCAGCCTTAACACTGAAGCTTTCTTT. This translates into CASSFPRVSLNTEAFF.